These 32 T cell receptor beta chains share one sample of origin, sequenced in a study of graft-versus-host responses after intestinal transplantation. Their antigens remain unidentified. Clones were sequenced by immunoSEQ multiplex PCR, and TCRdb holds only the in-frame ones, with some missing. The data show about 88,000 clones, about 91% seen once. The sequencing used unstimulated CD4+ T cells sorted from spleen or lymph node cells, collected before transplant. These receptors all come from a human donor who was the organ donor for an intestinal transplant.

This chain connects TRBV28 to TRBJ2-2; D is possibly TRBD1 (6 bases). Trimming removed 5 bases at V and 0 bases at J, with 10 bases between. This CDR3 has 15 residues. CDR1 is MDHEN, CDR2 SYDVKM, per germline. DNA for the CDR3: TGTGCCAGCAGTCCGGGACAAGCGAACACCGGGGAGCTGTTTTTT. Residues: CASSPGQANTGELFF. The full variable domain, in which reference TRBV28 and TRBJ2-2 provide the parts outside the CDR3, is DVKVTQSSRYLVKRTGEKVFLECVQDMDHENMFWYRQDPGLGLRLIYFSYDVKMKEKGDIPEGYSVSREKKERFSLILESASTNQTSMYLCASSPGQANTGELFFGEGSRLTVL.

The chain has TRBV7-6 and TRBJ2-2; D is possibly TRBD2 (5 bases). The CDR3 is 14 residues long. Germline-derived CDR1 and CDR2 are SGHVS and FNYEAQ. Trimming stripped 5 bases from V and 2 bases from J, with 9 bases between. As DNA, the CDR3 is TGTGCCAGCAGCCAGAGCGGAAACACCGGGGAGCTGTTTTTT. Protein product: CASSQSGNTGELFF.

The gene calls are TRBV6-1 and TRBJ2-7; no clear D. V gave up 2 bases and J gave up 3 bases, with 2 bases separating them. This CDR3 contains 11 residues. The germline CDR1 and CDR2 sequences are MNHNS and SASEGT. The CDR3 DNA sequence: TGTGCCAGCAGTGAACACTACGAGCAGTACTTC. Its translation: CASSEHYEQYF.

The rearrangement joins TRBV18 to TRBJ2-3; 11 nucleotides line up with TRBD2. Germline loops: CDR1 KGHSH, CDR2 LQKENI. J gave up 6 bases and V 2 bases, and 4 bases lay outside the gene matches. The CDR3 spans 15 residues. The CDR3: CASSPGLAGGDTQYF. CDR3 coding DNA: TGTGCCAGCTCACCAGGCCTAGCGGGGGGTGATACGCAGTATTTT.

The V and J genes are TRBV7-3 and TRBJ2-1; 12 bases agree with TRBD2. With V trimmed by 5 bases and J by 4 bases, 6 bases remained unmatched. The CDR3 totals 16 residues. CDR1 and CDR2 (germline): SGHTA, FQGTGA. For the CDR3, the DNA is TGTGCCAGCAGCCCTGCTAGCGGGGGGGGGTACAATGAGCAGTTCTTC. Translated, it gives CASSPASGGGYNEQFF. The complete variable domain, with remaining parts taken from reference TRBV7-3 and TRBJ2-1, reads GAGVSQTPSNKVTEKGKYVELRCDPISGHTALYWYRQSLGQGPEFLIYFQGTGAADDSGLPNDRFFAVRPEGSVSTLKIQRTERGDSAVYLCASSPASGGGYNEQFFGPGTRLTVL.

The gene calls are TRBV28 and TRBJ2-1; no firm D call. The CDR3 consists of 11 residues. Deletions cut 5 bases from V and 10 bases from J, with 9 bases between. Germline assignment: CDR1 MDHEN and CDR2 SYDVKM. CDR3: CASSRLSEQFF. The DNA for the CDR3 is TGTGCCAGCAGTCGACTGTCGGAGCAGTTCTTC.

The chain links TRBV9 to TRBJ2-5; TRBD2 matches 9 bases. The CDR3 length is 16 residues. Germline CDR1 reads SGDLS; CDR2 reads YYNGEE. V trimming: 7 bases; J trimming: 2 bases; junction bases outside the gene matches: 12. CDR3 in DNA: TGTGCCAGCTCAAGGGGAGGTGCGGGGGGGCAAGAGACCCAGTACTTC. Its protein product is CASSRGGAGGQETQYF. Drawing the rest from reference TRBV9 and TRBJ2-5, the complete variable domain is DSGVTQTPKHLITATGQRVTLRCSPRSGDLSVYWYQQSLDQGLQFLIQYYNGEERAKGNILERFSAQQFPDLHSELNLSSLELGDSALYFCASSRGGAGGQETQYFGPGTRLLVL.

The V call is TRBV10-3, the J call TRBJ2-3; TRBD1 aligns across 10 bases. J lost 5 bases, V lost 6 bases, and 11 bases had no gene match. Germline CDR1 and CDR2: ENHRY and SYGVKD. The CDR3 is 16 residues long. In nucleotides, the CDR3 is TGTGCCATCAGAAATTCCGGGACAGGGGTTCAAGATACGCAGTATTTT. Translation gives CAIRNSGTGVQDTQYF.

This CDR3 reads CASRLQGTNTEAFF. Written as DNA, the CDR3 is TGTGCCAGTCGACTACAGGGGACGAACACTGAAGCTTTCTTT. The chain links TRBV19 to TRBJ1-1; TRBD1 matches at 7 bases. J was trimmed by 1 base and V by 8 bases; bases with no gene match: 7. Germline-derived CDR1 and CDR2 are LNHDA and SQIVND (reference sequence). The CDR3 has 14 residues.

This chain joins TRBV6-1 and TRBJ2-1, with 9 bases fitting TRBD2. This CDR3 comprises 12 residues. V lost 11 bases and J lost 6; bases outside the gene matches: 5. Per the germline V gene, CDR1 is MNHNS and CDR2 is SASEGT. CDR3 sequence reads: CAVGTSRNEQFF. In DNA, the CDR3 is TGTGCCGTCGGGACTAGCCGCAATGAGCAGTTCTTC.

The chain uses TRBV5-4 and TRBJ1-1; 8 positions match TRBD1. The length of the CDR3 is 15 residues. Germline V lookup: CDR1 SGHNT, CDR2 YYREEE (reference sequence). Trimming at V came to 2 bases and at J to 4 bases, leaving 7 bases not matched to a gene. Here the CDR3 DNA reads TGTGCCAGCAGCTTTGACAGGGGAGGCGGCACTGAAGCTTTCTTT. Amino acids: CASSFDRGGGTEAFF.

The J gene is TRBJ1-5, the V gene TRBV9, with 8 bases identical to TRBD1. Germline values: CDR1 SGDLS, CDR2 YYNGEE. Trimming cost V 2 bases and J 4 bases; bases outside gene matches: 8. The CDR3 runs to 16 residues. CDR3 DNA sequence: TGTGCCAGCAGCGTGCCGACAGGGGCCCCTAATCAGCCCCAGCATTTT. Translated, it gives CASSVPTGAPNQPQHF.

The chain couples TRBV6-1 to TRBJ1-6; D may be TRBD1 (6 bases). CDR1 and CDR2 (germline): MNHNS, SASEGT. Trimming stripped 0 bases from V and 9 bases from J, with 12 bases between. The CDR3 sequence is 15 residues long. The CDR3 loop reads CASSEAWQGTSPLHF. The CDR3 nucleotides read TGTGCCAGCAGTGAAGCCTGGCAGGGGACTTCACCCCTCCACTTT.

Regarding this clone: A junction end diverges from the germline sequence, so it may reflect a read error. V gene TRBV5-4 combines with J gene TRBJ1-2; the match to TRBD1 covers 9 bases. The CDR3 length is 13 residues. Germline loops: CDR1 SGHNT, CDR2 YYREEE (reference sequence). CDR3 amino acids: CASSWDRDYGYTF. In DNA form, the CDR3 reads TGTGCCAGCAGCTGGGACAGGGACTACGGCTACACCTTC.

CDR3 bases: TGTGCCAGCAGTTACAGGGCGCGGAGCTACACCTTC. Its translation is CASSYRARSYTF. The chain uses TRBV5-6 and TRBJ1-2; possibly TRBD1 for D (6 bases). CDR3 length: 12 amino acids. Germline V gene sequence: CDR1 SGHDT, CDR2 YYEEEE. V lost 5 bases to trimming and J lost 9 bases, with 14 bases between them.

This rearrangement joins TRBV2 to TRBJ1-5; D may be TRBD1 (6 bases). Germline V lookup: CDR1 SNHLY, CDR2 FYNNEI. Trimming left V 4 bases short and J 3 bases short, with 13 bases between. This CDR3 contains 15 residues. The CDR3 spells CASSAETGNNQPQHF. The CDR3 DNA follows: TGTGCCAGCAGTGCGGAGACAGGAAACAATCAGCCCCAGCATTTT.

On this clone: Compared with germline, one end of the junction differs, possibly owing to a read error. The chain is built from TRBV6-6 and TRBJ1-4; maybe TRBD1 (6 bases). Germline CDR1 reads MNHNY; CDR2 reads SVGAGI (reference sequence). The CDR3 loop spans 15 amino acids. The CDR3 reads CASSYLDSKNEKLFF. CDR3 sequence (DNA): TGTGCCAGCAGCTACTTGGACAGTAAAAATGAAAAACTGTTTTTT.

V gene TRBV6-5 combines with J gene TRBJ1-1; perhaps TRBD1 as D (6 bases). V dropped 11 bases and J dropped 5 bases, with 18 bases sitting between them. The CDR3 runs to 13 residues. Germline loops: CDR1 MNHEY, CDR2 SVGAGI. The chain's CDR3 is CASHTGYLTEAFF. The CDR3 DNA reads TGTGCCTCACATACAGGGTATTTAACTGAAGCTTTCTTT.

V gene TRBV11-2 combines with J gene TRBJ2-1; 10 nucleotides agree with TRBD2. V shed 7 bases, J shed 0 bases, and the junction held 9 bases outside the gene matches. The CDR3 has 17 residues. Per germline, CDR1 SGHAT and CDR2 FQNNGV. This chain's CDR3 is CASNPAGGVPSYNEQFF. In DNA form, the CDR3 reads TGTGCCAGCAACCCAGCGGGAGGGGTACCCTCCTACAATGAGCAGTTCTTC.

The chain links TRBV5-1 to TRBJ2-7; possibly TRBD1 for D (6 bases). Trimming stripped 4 bases from V and 3 bases from J, with 14 bases between. This CDR3 is 14 amino acids long. CDR1 SGHRS and CDR2 YFSETQ come from the germline V gene. The CDR3 region is CASSPSTGFYEQYF. The CDR3 DNA reads as TGCGCCAGCAGCCCCTCCACAGGGTTCTACGAGCAGTACTTC. The variable domain in full, with the rest retrieved from reference TRBV5-1 and TRBJ2-7, is KAGVTQTPRYLIKTRGQQVTLSCSPISGHRSVSWYQQTPGQGLQFLFEYFSETQRNKGNFPGRFSGRQFSNSRSEMNVSTLELGDSALYLCASSPSTGFYEQYFGPGTRLTVT.

The chain carries TRBV30 and TRBJ1-1; D is unclear. Germline V CDR1 and CDR2: GTSNPN, SVGIG (reference sequence). V was cut by 4 bases and J by 3 bases, with 12 bases left in between. The CDR3 sequence is 13 residues long. The CDR3 is CAWKEGGDTEAFF. The CDR3 DNA reads as TGTGCCTGGAAAGAGGGCGGGGACACTGAAGCTTTCTTT.

This rearrangement joins TRBV7-8 to TRBJ1-2; a possible D gene is TRBD1 (5 bases). The CDR3 is 14 amino acids. Germline lookup yields CDR1 SGHVS and CDR2 FQNEAQ. The V gene lost 1 base and the J gene lost 3 bases, with 9 bases spanning the gap. The CDR3 coding sequence is TGTGCCAGCAGCTTAGTCAGGGTAGACTATGGCTACACCTTC. This encodes CASSLVRVDYGYTF.

The chain uses TRBV5-5 and TRBJ1-3; no clear D gene. The V end was cut by 0 bases, the J end by 0 bases, with 7 bases between. Germline V gene data show CDR1 as SGHKS and CDR2 as YYEKEE (reference sequence). This CDR3 has 15 residues. The CDR3 protein is CASSLAVSSGNTIYF. Written as DNA, the CDR3 is TGTGCCAGCAGCTTGGCGGTAAGCTCTGGAAACACCATATATTTT. The whole variable domain, filled in from reference TRBV5-5 and TRBJ1-3, reads DAGVTQSPTHLIKTRGQQVTLRCSPISGHKSVSWYQQVLGQGPQFIFQYYEKEERGRGNFPDRFSARQFPNYSSELNVNALLLGDSALYLCASSLAVSSGNTIYFGEGSWLTVV.

The chain is built from TRBV20-1 and TRBJ2-1; a weak D match, TRBD1 (5 bases). V lost 7 bases, J lost 7 bases, and 8 bases lay in between. The CDR3 is made up of 10 amino acids. Per the germline V gene, CDR1 is DFQATT and CDR2 is SNEGSKA (reference sequence). The CDR3 DNA is TGCAGTGTTGGGGCAAATGAGCAGTTCTTC. Translation gives CSVGANEQFF.

The chain recombines TRBV30 with TRBJ1-2; 8 positions match TRBD1. Germline V gene sequence: CDR1 GTSNPN, CDR2 SVGIG (reference sequence). The J segment lost 2 bases and the V segment lost 3 bases, leaving 2 bases of the junction unmatched. This CDR3 region has 13 residues. CDR3 nucleotide sequence: TGTGCCTGGAGCCGGGACAGGAACTATGGCTACACCTTC. Protein sequence: CAWSRDRNYGYTF.

This chain joins TRBV18 and TRBJ2-1; 10 bases align to TRBD2. The length of the CDR3 is 16 residues. J was trimmed by 4 bases and V by 1 base; bases with no gene match: 4. CDR1 is KGHSH, CDR2 LQKENI, per germline. For the CDR3, the DNA is TGTGCCAGCTCACCACTACTAGCGGGGCTGTACAATGAGCAGTTCTTC. Its protein product is CASSPLLAGLYNEQFF.

This clone occurred once. As DNA, the CDR3 is TGTGCCAGCAGGGGGAGGATAACAACCCACGAGCAGTACTTC. It specifies CASRGRITTHEQYF. V gene TRBV6-1 combines with J gene TRBJ2-7; possibly TRBD2 for D (6 bases). The CDR3 loop spans 14 amino acids. Germline assignment: CDR1 MNHNS and CDR2 SASEGT. V was pared by 6 bases and J by 5 bases, with 17 bases between.

The sample holds a few counts of this clone. This chain joins TRBV28 and TRBJ2-1, with TRBD2 matching 7 bases. Germline trimming cut 8 bases from V and 4 bases from J; bases unmatched to any gene: 11. CDR3 length: 15 residues. The germline V gene has CDR1 MDHEN and CDR2 SYDVKM. DNA of the CDR3: TGTGCCAGCCTTTCGGCGGCTAGCGGTTACAATGAGCAGTTCTTC. Translated: CASLSAASGYNEQFF.

This chain connects TRBV9 to TRBJ1-3, with D uncertain. The length of the CDR3 is 16 residues. The V gene's germline CDR1 is SGDLS and CDR2 YYNGEE. Trimming cost V 0 bases and J 0 bases, with 10 bases left between them. CDR3 region: CASSVVPGSSGNTIYF. The CDR3 nucleotides are TGTGCCAGCAGCGTAGTTCCGGGGAGCTCTGGAAACACCATATATTTT.

V usage is TRBV28 and J usage is TRBJ1-2; D may be TRBD1 (6 bases). V gave up 8 bases and J gave up 1 base, with 17 bases separating them. CDR3 length: 15 residues. CDR1 MDHEN and CDR2 SYDVKM come from the germline V gene. CDR3 region: CASCEPGHNNYGYTF. The CDR3 DNA is TGTGCCAGCTGCGAACCGGGACATAATAACTATGGCTACACCTTC.

The CDR3, as DNA: TGTGCCAGTAGTATTACACAGGGGATAGGCACTGAAGCTTTCTTT. As protein: CASSITQGIGTEAFF. V usage is TRBV19 and J usage is TRBJ1-1, with 7 nucleotides matching TRBD1. From germline, CDR1 is LNHDA and CDR2 SQIVND (reference sequence). V shed 3 bases, J shed 4 bases, and the junction held 8 bases outside the gene matches. The CDR3 sequence is 15 residues long.

Points on this clone: A read error may produce the germline difference seen at one junction end. Different DNA sequences within this sample yield the same CDR3. The chain is built from TRBV19 and TRBJ1-1; D is possibly TRBD1 (6 bases). The CDR3 is made up of 16 amino acids. Germline V gene sequence: CDR1 LNHDA, CDR2 SQIVND (reference sequence). CDR3 DNA: TGTGCCAGTAGTCAATACAGGGATTTGGTGAACACTGAAGCCTTCTTT. Protein product: CASSQYRDLVNTEAFF.